This TCR beta chain derives from a study of PD-1 and CTLA-4 blockade in melanoma. CDR1 SGHVS and CDR2 FQNEAQ come from the germline V gene. The CDR3 sequence is 17 residues long. The ends were cut back, 3 bases at V and 0 bases at J, with 17 bases in the middle. TCRdb's copy holds only in-frame clones and misses some; the assay was immunoSEQ multiplex PCR. The sample has over 15,000 clones, 70% to 80% seen once. The chain carries TRBV7-8 and TRBJ2-5; possibly TRBD1 for D (6 bases). The receptor comes from a human donor with melanoma. The sample consisted of CD8+ T cells from peripheral blood, taken from a patient given anti-PD-1 treatment. The chain's CDR3 is CASSLAGVLPHQETQYF. As DNA, the CDR3 is TGTGCCAGCAGCTTGGCAGGGGTCCTCCCCCACCAAGAGACCCAGTACTTC.